Listed below are T cell receptor beta chains from one sample, sequenced in a study of T-cell memory formation after mild COVID-19. A single record per CDR3 protein comes from TCRdb applying MiXCR to the 5' RACE reads. The data show about 470,000 distinct CDR3 sequences, about 20% seen once. The specimen was PBMCs or a T cell subset sorted from them (not recorded which). The source of these receptors is an adult woman who had mild COVID-19 (a few samples of this study predate the infection). Cell type and time point are not known. CDR3s include the opening cysteine and the closing phenylalanine or tryptophan. The order of the fields is CDR3 DNA, CDR3 protein, J gene, D gene, V gene, clone size. A D gene is named only where the DNA matches it firmly. Only part of the rows carry a size: once, few, many, or a class if the clone is expanded.

cdr3_nt: TGCAGTGCTAGAGTGGGATTGGCCGGCTCTTCGGGTAATTCACCCCTCCACTTT; cdr3_aa: CSARVGLAGSSGNSPLHF; j_call: TRBJ1-6; d_call: .; v_call: TRBV20-1; clone_size: many
cdr3_nt: TGTGCCAGTGGACAGGTTGGGCGCTACGAGCAGTACTTC; cdr3_aa: CASGQVGRYEQYF; j_call: TRBJ2-7; d_call: TRBD1; v_call: TRBV12-3/TRBV12-4; clone_size: .
cdr3_nt: TGCAGTGGAGGGCCGGGAGATACGCAGTATTTT; cdr3_aa: CSGGPGDTQYF; j_call: TRBJ2-3; d_call: .; v_call: TRBV20-1; clone_size: few
cdr3_nt: TGTGCCAGCAAGGGGACAGGGAGAAACACCATATATTTT; cdr3_aa: CASKGTGRNTIYF; j_call: TRBJ1-3; d_call: TRBD1; v_call: TRBV6-1; clone_size: .
cdr3_nt: TGTGCCAGCCGTCCGGCGGCTAAGCGGGAGACAGATACGCAGTATTTT; cdr3_aa: CASRPAAKRETDTQYF; j_call: TRBJ2-3; d_call: TRBD2; v_call: TRBV6-5; clone_size: .
cdr3_nt: TGTGCCAGCAGCTCCCCGGACAGGATCAGCACAGATACGCAGTATTTT; cdr3_aa: CASSSPDRISTDTQYF; j_call: TRBJ2-3; d_call: TRBD1; v_call: TRBV7-9; clone_size: .
cdr3_nt: TGCGCCAGCAGCGGTGGGACAGGGGCAGGGACTGAAGCTTTCTTT; cdr3_aa: CASSGGTGAGTEAFF; j_call: TRBJ1-1; d_call: TRBD1; v_call: TRBV5-1; clone_size: .
cdr3_nt: TGTGCCAGCAGTTTGTACTCAGGGTCACTACCAGATACGCAGTATTTT; cdr3_aa: CASSLYSGSLPDTQYF; j_call: TRBJ2-3; d_call: .; v_call: TRBV12-3/TRBV12-4; clone_size: .
cdr3_nt: TGCAGCGTGCTTGGTAAGATGTCCTACGAGCAGTACTTC; cdr3_aa: CSVLGKMSYEQYF; j_call: TRBJ2-7; d_call: .; v_call: TRBV29-1; clone_size: few
cdr3_nt: TGTGCCAGCAGCTTATCTTCGGGCAGGGGGGGCACTGAAGCTTTCTTT; cdr3_aa: CASSLSSGRGGTEAFF; j_call: TRBJ1-1; d_call: TRBD1; v_call: TRBV7-9; clone_size: .
cdr3_nt: TGTGCCAGCAGCTCATACCAGGGAGGGGATACGCAGTATTTT; cdr3_aa: CASSSYQGGDTQYF; j_call: TRBJ2-3; d_call: TRBD2; v_call: TRBV7-9; clone_size: .
cdr3_nt: TGCAGTGCCTCATGGCCCAATGAGCAGTTCTTC; cdr3_aa: CSASWPNEQFF; j_call: TRBJ2-1; d_call: .; v_call: TRBV20-1; clone_size: few
cdr3_nt: TGCAGTGCTAGAGCGGCGAACAATGAGCAGTTCTTC; cdr3_aa: CSARAANNEQFF; j_call: TRBJ2-1; d_call: .; v_call: TRBV20-1; clone_size: .
cdr3_nt: TGTGCCAGCAGCTCTACTAGTGGAGAGACCCAGTACTTC; cdr3_aa: CASSSTSGETQYF; j_call: TRBJ2-5; d_call: .; v_call: TRBV4-2; clone_size: .
cdr3_nt: TGTGCCAGCAGTCCCGCCCTCCTGGGGACTTTCACAGATACGCAGTATTTT; cdr3_aa: CASSPALLGTFTDTQYF; j_call: TRBJ2-3; d_call: .; v_call: TRBV12-3/TRBV12-4; clone_size: few
cdr3_nt: TGCGCCAGCAGCCAGGGAACCTCCCCAGATACGCAGTATTTT; cdr3_aa: CASSQGTSPDTQYF; j_call: TRBJ2-3; d_call: .; v_call: TRBV4-1; clone_size: few
cdr3_nt: TGTGCCAGCAGTGTCAGGGTCGGGAACACTGAAGCTTTCTTT; cdr3_aa: CASSVRVGNTEAFF; j_call: TRBJ1-1; d_call: .; v_call: TRBV27; clone_size: .
cdr3_nt: TGCAGTGCTAGAGATCAGGAGGCCAACTCTGGGGCCAACGTCCTGACTTTC; cdr3_aa: CSARDQEANSGANVLTF; j_call: TRBJ2-6; d_call: .; v_call: TRBV20-1; clone_size: .
cdr3_nt: TGCGCCAGCAGCTTGGCCGGGAGAGGGGGCGGCTACACCTTC; cdr3_aa: CASSLAGRGGGYTF; j_call: TRBJ1-2; d_call: TRBD1; v_call: TRBV5-1; clone_size: few
cdr3_nt: TGTGCCAGCAGCCAGCGAAGGACGGTATGGAACACTGAAGCTTTCTTT; cdr3_aa: CASSQRRTVWNTEAFF; j_call: TRBJ1-1; d_call: .; v_call: TRBV14; clone_size: few
cdr3_nt: TGTGCCAGCAGTTACTCGCCCCTAGGTATCTCCTACGAGCAGTACTTC; cdr3_aa: CASSYSPLGISYEQYF; j_call: TRBJ2-7; d_call: .; v_call: TRBV6-5; clone_size: .
cdr3_nt: TGCAGCGTATTAGACAGTACTAACTATGGCTACACCTTC; cdr3_aa: CSVLDSTNYGYTF; j_call: TRBJ1-2; d_call: .; v_call: TRBV29-1; clone_size: few